These 13 T cell receptor beta chains originate from one sample sequenced in a study of graft-versus-host responses after intestinal transplantation. TCRdb's copy holds only in-frame clones and misses some; the assay was immunoSEQ multiplex PCR. Found here are roughly 120,000 clones, 85% to 95% of them singletons; the top ten hold about 0.11%. These receptors' targets are unknown. The sequencing here drew on unstimulated CD4+ T cells sorted from spleen or lymph node cells, taken before intestinal transplant. The receptors originated from a human donor who received an intestinal transplant.

The chain uses TRBV5-1 and TRBJ2-7; TRBD1 agrees at 9 bases. Germline trimming cut 7 bases from V and 1 base from J; bases unmatched to any gene: 6. Germline V gives CDR1 SGHRS, CDR2 YFSETQ. The CDR3 extends over 14 amino acids. CDR3 in amino acids: CASQRDRDSYEQYF. The CDR3 coding sequence is TGCGCCAGCCAACGGGACAGGGATTCCTACGAGCAGTACTTC.

This clone was observed a handful of times. This chain connects TRBV10-1 to TRBJ2-2; D gene ambiguous. The CDR3 totals 14 residues. CDR1 and CDR2 (germline): WNHNN, SYGVQD (reference sequence). Trimming pared 2 bases from V and 2 bases from J, leaving 6 bases between. As DNA, the CDR3 is TGCGCCAGCAGTGAGCAGGTTAACACCGGGGAGCTGTTTTTT. The encoded protein is CASSEQVNTGELFF.

The chain couples TRBV7-9 to TRBJ1-1, with D perhaps TRBD1 (6 bases). The CDR3 sequence is 12 residues long. Germline V CDR1 and CDR2: SEHNR, FQNEAQ (reference sequence). V was shortened by 7 bases and J by 11 bases, with 17 bases between the two germline ends. The CDR3 spells CASIPAPGEAFF. CDR3 in DNA: TGTGCCAGCATCCCAGCCCCAGGGGAGGCTTTCTTT. Full variable domain (outside the CDR3, taken from reference TRBV7-9 and TRBJ1-1): DTGVSQNPRHKITKRGQNVTFRCDPISEHNRLYWYRQTLGQGPEFLTYFQNEAQLEKSRLLSDRFSAERPKGSFSTLEIQRTEQGDSAMYLCASIPAPGEAFFGQGTRLTVV.

This clone was observed once. The chain links TRBV30 to TRBJ1-4; 9 positions match TRBD1. The CDR3 consists of 14 residues. The V gene's germline CDR1 is GTSNPN and CDR2 SVGIG (reference sequence). Trimming removed 0 bases from V and 8 bases from J; junction bases left unmatched: 4. The DNA of the CDR3 is TGTGCCTGGAGTGTGGGGACAGGGTACGAAAAACTGTTTTTT. It specifies CAWSVGTGYEKLFF. Variable domain in full (rest from reference TRBV30 and TRBJ1-4): SQTIHQWPATLVQPVGSPLSLECTVEGTSNPNLYWYRQAAGRGLQLLFYSVGIGQISSEVPQNLSASRPQDRQFILSSKKLLLSDSGFYLCAWSVGTGYEKLFFGSGTQLSVL.

The chain recombines TRBV6-5 with TRBJ2-3, with D possibly being TRBD1 or TRBD2 (5 bases each). Trimming left V 7 bases short and J 4 bases short, with 9 bases between. The germline V gene has CDR1 MNHEY and CDR2 SVGAGI. This CDR3 comprises 12 residues. CDR3 nucleotides: TGTGCCAGCACCGGGGCCGCAGATACGCAGTATTTT. Amino acids: CASTGAADTQYF.

The chain employs TRBV4-1 and TRBJ2-7; no reliable D call. V was trimmed by 0 bases and J by 3 bases, leaving 6 bases between them. This CDR3 is 13 amino acids long. Per germline, CDR1 MGHRA and CDR2 YSYEKL. CDR3 nucleotide sequence: TGCGCCAGCAGCCAAGAGGAATACTACGAGCAGTACTTC. Amino acid sequence: CASSQEEYYEQYF.

V gene TRBV5-1 combines with J gene TRBJ2-2; 10 positions agree with TRBD2. The CDR3 covers 17 residues. The germline gives CDR1 SGHRS, CDR2 YFSETQ. Unmatched junction bases numbered 9, after V lost 3 bases and J lost 4 bases. The CDR3 sequence is CASSSQSGRAVTGELFF. In nucleotides, the CDR3 is TGCGCCAGCAGCTCCCAAAGCGGGAGGGCCGTCACCGGGGAGCTGTTTTTT.

The chain uses TRBV6-5 and TRBJ2-7; D is tentatively TRBD1 or TRBD2 (5 bases each). With 0 bases removed from V and 7 bases from J, the gap between germline ends came to 13 bases. CDR1 is MNHEY and CDR2 is SVGAGI in the germline V gene. CDR3 size: 14 residues. CDR3 nucleotide sequence: TGTGCCAGCAGTTACTCGGGGACGGTGTCGGAGCAGTACTTC. Translated: CASSYSGTVSEQYF.

The chain links TRBV5-1 to TRBJ2-1, with TRBD2 identical over 10 bases. Trimming removed 4 bases from V and 6 bases from J; junction bases left unmatched: 13. Germline CDR1 and CDR2: SGHRS and YFSETQ. This CDR3 comprises 17 residues. Here the CDR3 reads CASSRGSSGSSPNEQFF. CDR3 sequence (DNA): TGCGCCAGCAGCCGAGGCTCTAGCGGGAGCTCGCCCAATGAGCAGTTCTTC.

The chain links TRBV6-5 to TRBJ1-5; no definite D call. CDR1 is MNHEY and CDR2 is SVGAGI in the germline V gene. The CDR3 sequence is 14 residues long. V was trimmed by 5 bases and J by 2 bases, leaving 10 bases between them. Here the CDR3 reads CASSAARGNQPQHF. CDR3 DNA: TGTGCCAGCAGTGCAGCCCGAGGCAATCAGCCCCAGCATTTT.

The rearrangement links TRBV15 to TRBJ1-4; no clear D. CDR1 is LNHNV and CDR2 is YYDKDF in the germline V gene (reference sequence). The CDR3 covers 15 residues. The ends were cut back, 2 bases at V and 0 bases at J, with 7 bases in the middle. The CDR3 here is CATSRISATNEKLFF. DNA for the CDR3: TGTGCCACCAGCAGAATATCTGCAACTAATGAAAAACTGTTTTTT.

The rearrangement links TRBV19 to TRBJ1-2; D unresolved. V was clipped by 2 bases and J by 8 bases, with 6 bases between them. The CDR3 has 11 amino acids. CDR1 and CDR2 (germline): LNHDA, SQIVND (reference sequence). This CDR3 reads CASSISWGYTF. Here the CDR3 DNA reads TGTGCCAGTAGTATATCCTGGGGCTACACCTTC.

The chain links TRBV7-7 to TRBJ2-1; tentatively, D is TRBD2 (6 bases). CDR1 SSHAT and CDR2 FNYEAQ come from the germline V gene (reference sequence). The CDR3 is made up of 13 amino acids. CDR3 bases: TGTAGGTGGGCCTCGGGAGACTACAATGAGCAGTTCTTC. This codes for CRWASGDYNEQFF.